The TCR beta chain described here comes from a study of blood T cell repertoires in COVID-19. The overall study: Sample material is recorded as cDNA or gDNA derived from T cells, B-cell-depleted T cells, or PBMCs.

This CDR3 has 17 amino acids. The germline V and J ends were trimmed by 5 bases and 0 bases, with 17 bases remaining between them. Germline V gene data show CDR1 as MDHEN and CDR2 as SYDVKM. Per the authors' pipeline: Nucleated cell counts were estimated from reference gene primer amplification. The repertoire was sequenced with immunoSEQ multiplex PCR; TCRdb's copy has only in-frame clones and lacks some. That table is the source of V, J and clone size, and D and trimming were worked out from the DNA. The repertoire consists of a few hundred thousand clones, with over 75% occurring once and the leading ten covering under 1.3%. The cohort comprised adults aged 18 to 89 years residing in some 24 US areas. Allocation to cohorts depended on clinical history reported by the participants. This clone was observed a handful of times.

The chain combines TRBV28 with TRBJ1-5; a possible D gene is TRBD1 (6 bases). Sample: PBMCs or T cells enriched from blood (not recorded which). The TCR originated in a woman aged 25-40 years who had recovered from COVID-19. The CDR3 sequence is CASSPRQGLGSNQPQHF. The CDR3 nucleotides are TGTGCCAGCAGTCCCAGGCAGGGGTTGGGTAGCAATCAGCCCCAGCATTTT.